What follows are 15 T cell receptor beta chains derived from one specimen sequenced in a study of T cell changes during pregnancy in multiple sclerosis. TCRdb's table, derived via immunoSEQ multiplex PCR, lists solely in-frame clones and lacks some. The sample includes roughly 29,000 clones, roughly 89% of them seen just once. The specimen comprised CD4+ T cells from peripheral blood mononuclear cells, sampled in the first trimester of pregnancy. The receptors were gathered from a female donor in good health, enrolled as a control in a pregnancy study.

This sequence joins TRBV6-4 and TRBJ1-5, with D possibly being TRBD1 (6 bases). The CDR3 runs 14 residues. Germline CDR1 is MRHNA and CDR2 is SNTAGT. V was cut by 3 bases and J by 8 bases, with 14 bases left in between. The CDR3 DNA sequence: TGTGCCAGCAGTGAGGGCCAGGGGAAGAAGCCCCAGCATTTT. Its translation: CASSEGQGKKPQHF.

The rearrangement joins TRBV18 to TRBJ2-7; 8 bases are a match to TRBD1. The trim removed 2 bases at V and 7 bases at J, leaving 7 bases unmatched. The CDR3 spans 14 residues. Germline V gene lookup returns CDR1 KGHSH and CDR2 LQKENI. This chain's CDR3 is CASSPGTGRREQYF. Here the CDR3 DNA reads TGTGCCAGCTCACCAGGGACAGGTCGACGAGAGCAGTACTTC.

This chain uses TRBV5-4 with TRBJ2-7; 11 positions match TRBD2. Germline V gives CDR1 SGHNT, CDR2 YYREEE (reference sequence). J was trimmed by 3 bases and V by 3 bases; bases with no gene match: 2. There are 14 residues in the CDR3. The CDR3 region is CASSSGTSGYEQYF. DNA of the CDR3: TGTGCCAGCAGCTCCGGGACTAGCGGCTACGAGCAGTACTTC.

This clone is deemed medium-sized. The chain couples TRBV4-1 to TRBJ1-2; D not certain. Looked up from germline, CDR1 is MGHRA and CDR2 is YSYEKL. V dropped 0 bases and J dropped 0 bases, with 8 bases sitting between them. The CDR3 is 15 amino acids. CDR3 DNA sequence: TGCGCCAGCAGCCAAGAGGTAGCCGCTAACTATGGCTACACCTTC. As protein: CASSQEVAANYGYTF.

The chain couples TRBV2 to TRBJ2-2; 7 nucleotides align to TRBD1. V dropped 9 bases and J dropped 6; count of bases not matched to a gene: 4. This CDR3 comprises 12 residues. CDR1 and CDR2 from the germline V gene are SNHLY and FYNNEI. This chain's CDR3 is CASKQGPGELFF. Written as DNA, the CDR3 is TGTGCCAGTAAACAGGGGCCCGGGGAGCTGTTTTTT.

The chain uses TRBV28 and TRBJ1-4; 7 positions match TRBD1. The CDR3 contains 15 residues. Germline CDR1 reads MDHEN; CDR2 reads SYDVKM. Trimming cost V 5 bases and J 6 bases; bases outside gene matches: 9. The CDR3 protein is CASSPEGATYEKLFF. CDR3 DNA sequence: TGTGCCAGCAGTCCGGAGGGGGCGACGTATGAAAAACTGTTTTTT. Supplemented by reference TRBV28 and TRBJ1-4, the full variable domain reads DVKVTQSSRYLVKRTGEKVFLECVQDMDHENMFWYRQDPGLGLRLIYFSYDVKMKEKGDIPEGYSVSREKKERFSLILESASTNQTSMYLCASSPEGATYEKLFFGSGTQLSVL.

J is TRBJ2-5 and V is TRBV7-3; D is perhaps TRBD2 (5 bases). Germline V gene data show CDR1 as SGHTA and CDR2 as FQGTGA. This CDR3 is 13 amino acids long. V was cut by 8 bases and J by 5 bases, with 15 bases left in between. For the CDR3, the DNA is TGTGCCAGCGGACTCTTGGGTGGGGAGACCCAGTACTTC. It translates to CASGLLGGETQYF.

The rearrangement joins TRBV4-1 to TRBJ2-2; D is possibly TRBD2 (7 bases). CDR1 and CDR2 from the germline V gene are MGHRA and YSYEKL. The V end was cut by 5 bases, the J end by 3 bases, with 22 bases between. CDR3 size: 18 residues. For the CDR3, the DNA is TGCGCCAGCAGCTTGTCCTGGACGGGGGGCTCCGACACCGGGGAGCTGTTTTTT. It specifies CASSLSWTGGSDTGELFF.

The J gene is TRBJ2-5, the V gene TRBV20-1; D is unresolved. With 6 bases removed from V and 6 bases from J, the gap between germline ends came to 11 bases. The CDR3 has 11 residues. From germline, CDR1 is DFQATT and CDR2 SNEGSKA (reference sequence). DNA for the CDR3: TGCAGTGCCGTCGGGTCAAAGACCCAGTACTTC. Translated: CSAVGSKTQYF.

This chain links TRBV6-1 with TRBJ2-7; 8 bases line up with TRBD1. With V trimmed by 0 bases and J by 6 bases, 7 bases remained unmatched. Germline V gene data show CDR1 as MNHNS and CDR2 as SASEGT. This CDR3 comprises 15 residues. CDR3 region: CASSEAARGLFEQYF. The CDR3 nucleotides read TGTGCCAGCAGTGAAGCGGCCAGGGGGCTGTTCGAGCAGTACTTC.

The CDR3 DNA reads as TGTGCCAGCAGCCGCCGTGGACAAATTGGCTACGAGCAGTACTTC. Its protein is CASSRRGQIGYEQYF. The chain couples TRBV4-2 to TRBJ2-7; tentative D call: TRBD1 (5 bases). Per the germline V gene, CDR1 is LGHNA and CDR2 is YNFKEQ. This CDR3 region has 15 residues. V dropped 4 bases and J dropped 3 bases, with 16 bases sitting between them.

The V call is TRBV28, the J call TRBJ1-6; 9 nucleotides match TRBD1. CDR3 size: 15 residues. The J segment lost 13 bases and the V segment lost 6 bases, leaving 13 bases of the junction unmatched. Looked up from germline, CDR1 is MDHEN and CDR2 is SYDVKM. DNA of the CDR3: TGTGCCAGCAGCCTACCGGGACAGGGTAAAAGGCCCCTCCACTTT. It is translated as CASSLPGQGKRPLHF.

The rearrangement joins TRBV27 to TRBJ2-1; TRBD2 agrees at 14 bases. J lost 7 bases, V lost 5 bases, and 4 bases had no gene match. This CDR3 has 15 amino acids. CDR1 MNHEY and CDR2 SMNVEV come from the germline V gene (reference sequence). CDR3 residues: CASSTRLAGGNEQFF. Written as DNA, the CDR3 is TGTGCCAGCAGTACCCGACTAGCGGGGGGGAATGAGCAGTTCTTC.

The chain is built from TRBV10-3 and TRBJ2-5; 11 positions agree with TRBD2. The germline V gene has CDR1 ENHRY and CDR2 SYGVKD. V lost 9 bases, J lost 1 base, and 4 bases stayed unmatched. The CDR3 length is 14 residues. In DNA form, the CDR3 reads TGTGCCATTAGTAGCGGGGGGGCCCAAGAGACCCAGTACTTC. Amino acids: CAISSGGAQETQYF.

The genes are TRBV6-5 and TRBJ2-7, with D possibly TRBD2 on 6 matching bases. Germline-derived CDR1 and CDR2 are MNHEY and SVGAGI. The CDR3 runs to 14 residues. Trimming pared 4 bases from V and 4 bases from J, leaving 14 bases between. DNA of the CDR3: TGTGCCAGCAGTTCGCAGACTAGAACTTACGAGCAGTACTTC. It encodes CASSSQTRTYEQYF.